This paragraph reports one T cell receptor (beta chain). This sample stems from a study of blood T cell repertoires in COVID-19. Clones were read by immunoSEQ multiplex PCR, and TCRdb kept only the in-frame ones, dropping some. The table has about 260,000 clones, over 70% seen once. This TCR derives from a woman aged 40 to 50 who had recovered from COVID-19. Sequencing was performed on peripheral blood.

This chain's CDR3 is CSAPITYEQYF. The CDR3, as DNA: TGCAGTGCTCCTATAACCTACGAGCAGTACTTC. This chain joins TRBV20-1 and TRBJ2-7; D is uncertain. Germline V gives CDR1 DFQATT, CDR2 SNEGSKA (reference sequence). Trimming shortened V by 5 bases and J by 2 bases, and 7 bases separated the two germline ends. The CDR3 is 11 residues long.